The entry that follows covers one TCR beta chain sequence. V lost 5 bases, J lost 3 bases, and 13 bases lay in between. The CDR3 sequence is 15 residues long. The data originate from a study of identical twins. TCRdb redid the calling of the 5' RACE reads with MiXCR, one entry per CDR3 protein. Of some 270,000 distinct CDR3 sequences listed, around 8.8% were seen once; the top ten hold approximately 3%. These records were also assigned to another study, of yellow fever vaccine responses in identical twins.

The source of this sequence is a woman aged 18-29 years in good health. Sequences were obtained from CD8+ T cells sorted from blood. The chain recombines TRBV12-3 or TRBV12-4 with TRBJ2-2, with D perhaps TRBD1 (7 bases). The CDR3 bases are TGTGCCAGCAGTAGCACAGGGGACTACACCGGGGAGCTGTTTTTT. It codes for CASSSTGDYTGELFF.